This is a list of T cell receptor beta chains from one sample in a study of spatial heterogeneity in lung cancer. TCRdb redid the calling of the 5' RACE reads with MiXCR, one entry per CDR3 protein. The sample contains approximately 1,200 distinct CDR3 sequences, about 18% of which appear only once. This material consisted of lung tumor tissue, taken at surgery. The receptors derive from a male donor with early-stage non-small cell lung cancer. CDR3s include the opening cysteine and the closing phenylalanine or tryptophan. D genes are given only for firm matches. Sizes are listed as once, few, many or a size class.

v_gene	len	d_gene	j_gene	abundance	CDR3nt	CDR3aa
TRBV20-1	15	-	TRBJ2-2	medium-sized	TGCAGTGCTAGAGAGGCAGGGAGGAACACCGGGGAGCTGTTTTTT	CSAREAGRNTGELFF